Each of the 5 T cell receptor beta chains below was sequenced from the same sample in a study of blood T cell repertoires in COVID-19 (TCRdb year 2020). Libraries were prepared through the immunoSEQ multiplex PCR assay. The source is immuneACCESS, and TCRdb retained only in-frame sequences with V and J called. Part of the clones is not carried over; for the studies checked, unresolved V genes explain less than half of this, and the remainder is unexplained. This sample is represented by 150,000 to 200,000 clones; around two thirds of them were singletons. Jointly, the top ten make up 3% of the sample. Sequences were obtained from peripheral blood. Source of these receptors: a woman of 80 years or more with acute or convalescent COVID-19.

In regard to this clone: At one boundary the junction diverges from the germline segment, which might be a read error. The V call is TRBV5-1, the J call TRBJ2-5, with 7 bases aligning to TRBD2. This CDR3 spans 17 amino acids. Germline CDR1 and CDR2: SGHRS and YFSETQ. The chain's CDR3 is CASSLAPSGLNQETQYF. DNA for the CDR3: TGCGCCAGCAGTTTGGCCCCTAGCGGACTAAATCAAGAGACCCAGTACTTC.

A single count supports this clone. The CDR3 sequence is CASSALAGELYEQYF. In DNA, the CDR3 is TGTGCCAGCAGCGCCCTAGCGGGAGAACTCTACGAGCAGTACTTC. This chain links TRBV7-6 with TRBJ2-7; the match to TRBD2 covers 10 bases. With 5 bases clipped from V and 3 bases from J, the junction kept 7 bases outside the gene matches. The CDR3 loop spans 15 amino acids. CDR1 and CDR2 from the germline V gene are SGHVS and FNYEAQ.

This clone was observed many times. The V gene is TRBV5-6, the J gene TRBJ2-1, with 10 bases fitting TRBD2. The junction had 2 bases not matched to a gene; V was cut back by 4 bases and J by 7 bases. The CDR3 spans 13 residues. CDR1 and CDR2 (germline): SGHDT, YYEEEE. The CDR3 loop is CASSRTSGNEQFF. In nucleotides, the CDR3 is TGTGCCAGCAGCCGGACTAGCGGAAATGAGCAGTTCTTC.

V gene TRBV19 combines with J gene TRBJ2-7, with TRBD2 matching 10 bases. Germline CDR1 reads LNHDA; CDR2 reads SQIVND (reference sequence). This CDR3 has 14 amino acids. J lost 6 bases, V lost 10 bases, and 12 bases had no gene match. In DNA form, the CDR3 reads TGTGCCACCTTAGCGGGAGGCCCCGGAAGCGAGCAGTACTTC. Translation gives CATLAGGPGSEQYF.

This clone was observed a handful of times. The chain uses TRBV11-2 and TRBJ2-1; 12 bases align to TRBD2. Germline lookup yields CDR1 SGHAT and CDR2 FQNNGV. J was trimmed by 7 bases and V by 4 bases; bases with no gene match: 5. The CDR3 sequence is 15 residues long. The CDR3 DNA reads TGTGCCAGCAGCTCCTGGACTAGCGGGAATAATGAGCAGTTCTTC. Its translation is CASSSWTSGNNEQFF.